The 7 T cell receptor beta chains below all came from one sample that was sequenced in a study of technical replicates of blood from a few donors. TCRdb's table, derived via immunoSEQ multiplex PCR, lists solely in-frame clones and lacks some. This table has about 83,000 clones, roughly 94% appearing once. Sequencing input: T cells isolated from PBMCs. These receptors were collected from a human donor in good health.

This chain uses TRBV7-3 with TRBJ1-2; 7 positions match TRBD1. CDR1 and CDR2 (germline): SGHTA, FQGTGA. The CDR3 contains 13 residues. With V trimmed by 2 bases and J by 6 bases, 3 bases remained unmatched. This CDR3 reads CASSLGGTDGYTF. The CDR3 DNA follows: TGTGCCAGCAGCTTAGGGGGGACAGATGGCTACACCTTC. Full variable domain (missing parts from reference TRBV7-3 and TRBJ1-2): GAGVSQTPSNKVTEKGKYVELRCDPISGHTALYWYRQSLGQGPEFLIYFQGTGAADDSGLPNDRFFAVRPEGSVSTLKIQRTERGDSAVYLCASSLGGTDGYTFGSGTRLTVV.

The chain uses TRBV6-1 and TRBJ1-1, with D maybe TRBD1 (6 bases). CDR1 MNHNS and CDR2 SASEGT come from the germline V gene. The V and J ends lost 5 bases and 6 bases respectively, with 19 bases between them. This CDR3 is built from 15 residues. Written as DNA, the CDR3 is TGTGCCAGCAGTACCTTCGGGACACCGCTTTCTGAAGCTTTCTTT. Amino acids: CASSTFGTPLSEAFF.

In this sample, this clone turned up a few times. The chain links TRBV5-1 to TRBJ1-1; a possible D gene is TRBD1 (6 bases). Germline loops: CDR1 SGHRS, CDR2 YFSETQ. This CDR3 is built from 15 residues. The V gene lost 0 bases and the J gene lost 1 base, with 10 bases spanning the gap. CDR3 sequence: CASSLEGTSNTEAFF. CDR3 coding DNA: TGCGCCAGCAGCTTGGAAGGGACATCGAACACTGAAGCTTTCTTT.

Comment on this clone: A read error may account for a junction end that differs from germline. This sequence joins TRBV30 and TRBJ2-7; TRBD2 agrees at 7 bases. The CDR3 length is 11 residues. Germline CDR1 and CDR2: GTSNPN and SVGIG (reference sequence). CDR3 amino acids: CAWTGGYGQYF. CDR3 DNA: TGTGCCTGGACGGGGGGTTACGGGCAGTACTTC.

Written as DNA, the CDR3 is TGTGCCAGTAGTCCCAGGGGTCTAAGCTATGGCTACACCTTC. Its translation: CASSPRGLSYGYTF. The chain joins TRBV19 to TRBJ1-2, with D possibly being TRBD1 (6 bases). Germline V gives CDR1 LNHDA, CDR2 SQIVND (reference sequence). CDR3 length equals 14 residues. Trimming removed 5 bases at V and 4 bases at J, with 14 bases between.

The J gene is TRBJ1-1, the V gene TRBV19; TRBD1 matches at 8 bases. Trimming cost V 2 bases and J 4 bases; bases outside gene matches: 12. From germline, CDR1 is LNHDA and CDR2 SQIVND (reference sequence). CDR3 length: 17 residues. The CDR3 coding sequence is TGTGCCAGTAGTATAAACGTCGGGGGCCAGGGGGCCACTGAAGCTTTCTTT. Translated, it gives CASSINVGGQGATEAFF.

This chain joins TRBV5-8 and TRBJ2-7; 16 positions match TRBD2. The germline V gene encodes CDR1 SGHTS and CDR2 YDEGEE. Losses at the gene ends were 7 bases for V and 8 bases for J; bases not matched to a gene: 9. CDR3 length: 15 residues. The CDR3 nucleotides are TGTGCCAGCTCGCCCCCGGGACTAGCGGGGGGGAAGCAGTACTTC. It specifies CASSPPGLAGGKQYF.